These 29 T cell receptor beta chains came from one sample sequenced in a study of T cell changes during pregnancy in multiple sclerosis. TCRdb's table, derived via immunoSEQ multiplex PCR, lists solely in-frame clones and lacks some. The sample lists about 54,000 clones, about 91% occurring once. The sample was peripheral blood, taken after pregnancy. All receptors come from a female donor in good health, enrolled as a control in a pregnancy study.

This clone was seen once. The chain combines TRBV11-2 with TRBJ2-3; 8 nucleotides align to TRBD2. Per germline, CDR1 SGHAT and CDR2 FQNNGV. The CDR3 is 13 residues long. V lost 6 bases to trimming and J lost 6 bases; unmatched junction nucleotides: 5. CDR3: CASRPERGDTQYF. The CDR3, as DNA: TGTGCCAGCAGACCAGAGCGGGGGGATACGCAGTATTTT.

The chain is built from TRBV23-1 and TRBJ1-2, with 7 bases identical to TRBD1. TRBV23-1 is known as an ORF, though its function is uncertain. The J segment lost 6 bases and the V segment lost 4 bases, leaving 5 bases of the junction unmatched. The CDR3 has 13 residues. The CDR3 loop is CASSPRDRHGYTF. The CDR3 DNA is TGCGCCAGCAGTCCCCGGGACAGACATGGCTACACCTTC.

DNA for the CDR3: TGTGCCAGTAAGTGGAGGGGCAATCAGCCCCAGCATTTT. As protein: CASKWRGNQPQHF. V is TRBV19 and J is TRBJ1-5; D is ambiguous. The germline V gene has CDR1 LNHDA and CDR2 SQIVND (reference sequence). V was pared by 7 bases and J by 2 bases, with 9 bases between. The CDR3 has 13 residues.

This chain links TRBV6-6 with TRBJ1-3, with TRBD1 matching 9 bases. Unmatched junction bases numbered 7, after V lost 7 bases and J lost 0 bases. Germline CDR1 and CDR2: MNHNY and SVGAGI (reference sequence). CDR3 length: 16 amino acids. CDR3 nucleotide sequence: TGTGCCAGCATGATCGGGACAGGGAACTCTGGAAACACCATATATTTT. This translates into CASMIGTGNSGNTIYF.

This clone was observed a few times. The V and J genes are TRBV10-3 and TRBJ2-1; 12 bases line up with TRBD1. Unmatched junction bases numbered 3, after V lost 6 bases and J lost 6 bases. This CDR3 region has 14 residues. Germline V gives CDR1 ENHRY, CDR2 SYGVKD. In nucleotides, the CDR3 is TGTGCCATCAGGGGACAGGGGGCCACCAATGAGCAGTTCTTC. It yields the protein CAIRGQGATNEQFF.

The rearrangement uses TRBV5-1 and TRBJ2-1; TRBD1 matches 9 bases. CDR3 length: 15 residues. V trimming: 0 bases; J trimming: 7 bases; junction bases outside the gene matches: 5. Germline values: CDR1 SGHRS, CDR2 YFSETQ. The CDR3 coding sequence is TGCGCCAGCAGCTTGGCCATCGGACAGGGGAATGAGCAGTTCTTC. Encoded protein: CASSLAIGQGNEQFF.

The chain carries TRBV4-1 and TRBJ1-2; 9 positions match TRBD1. In germline, CDR1 is MGHRA, CDR2 YSYEKL. The trim removed 1 base at V and 6 bases at J, leaving 3 bases unmatched. The CDR3 has 14 amino acids. The CDR3 DNA is TGCGCCAGCAGCCAAGGCACAGGGGGCGATGGCTACACCTTC. Protein sequence: CASSQGTGGDGYTF.

The rearrangement uses TRBV18 and TRBJ1-1; 7 positions match TRBD1. The CDR3 has 12 amino acids. Germline lookup yields CDR1 KGHSH and CDR2 LQKENI. With 4 bases clipped from V and 11 bases from J, the junction kept 7 bases outside the gene matches. The CDR3 reads CASSRDSSEAFF. Written as DNA, the CDR3 is TGTGCCAGCTCACGGGACAGTAGCGAGGCTTTCTTT.

V usage is TRBV10-1 and J usage is TRBJ2-7; D gene unclear. The V gene lost 8 bases and the J gene lost 3 bases, with 14 bases spanning the gap. CDR3 length: 13 amino acids. CDR1 is WNHNN and CDR2 is SYGVQD in the germline V gene (reference sequence). The CDR3 bases are TGCGCCAGCTTCCCCGGGTGTAACTACGAGCAGTACTTC. This sequence encodes CASFPGCNYEQYF.

V and J are TRBV9 and TRBJ1-1; the match to TRBD1 covers 8 bases. This CDR3 contains 15 residues. J lost 1 base, V lost 4 bases, and 6 bases had no gene match. Germline CDR1 and CDR2: SGDLS and YYNGEE. The CDR3 here is CASSPRTGPNTEAFF. The CDR3 DNA sequence: TGTGCCAGCAGCCCTCGGACAGGGCCGAACACTGAAGCTTTCTTT.

This chain connects TRBV28 to TRBJ2-2; TRBD2 matches 8 bases. V lost 5 bases, J lost 6 bases, and 8 bases stayed unmatched. Germline V CDR1 and CDR2: MDHEN, SYDVKM. CDR3 length equals 15 residues. The CDR3 coding sequence is TGTGCCAGCAGTACCCCCCGGGAGGGCGCCGGGGAGCTGTTTTTT. The encoded protein is CASSTPREGAGELFF.

The V gene is TRBV7-9, the J gene TRBJ1-2, with D possibly being TRBD1 (6 bases). Germline assignment: CDR1 SEHNR and CDR2 FQNEAQ (reference sequence). The CDR3 totals 15 residues. Trimming took off 5 bases at V and 8 bases at J, with 21 bases between the two ends. The CDR3 here is CASSGSGGREEGYTF. The CDR3 nucleotides are TGTGCCAGCAGCGGGTCGGGGGGGCGCGAAGAAGGCTACACCTTC.

CDR3 bases: TGTGCCAGCAGTCCGACAGGGACAGGAACCTACGAGCAGTACTTC. Protein product: CASSPTGTGTYEQYF. The chain has TRBV28 and TRBJ2-7, with 8 bases fitting TRBD1. Losses at the gene ends were 5 bases for V and 2 bases for J; bases not matched to a gene: 8. Germline lookup yields CDR1 MDHEN and CDR2 SYDVKM. The CDR3 loop spans 15 amino acids.

The count of this clone is one. J is TRBJ1-4 and V is TRBV25-1; TRBD1 is a possible D gene (5 bases). The germline V gene has CDR1 MGHDK and CDR2 SYGVNS. The CDR3 length is 17 residues. V dropped 8 bases and J dropped 4 bases, with 23 bases sitting between them. CDR3: CASGGVRGRQSNEKLFF. DNA of the CDR3: TGTGCCAGCGGGGGGGTCCGGGGACGACAAAGTAATGAAAAACTGTTTTTT.

The V and J genes are TRBV7-9 and TRBJ1-5; TRBD1 is a possible D gene (5 bases). V was pared by 0 bases and J by 5 bases, with 8 bases between. The CDR3 spans 14 residues. CDR1 SEHNR and CDR2 FQNEAQ come from the germline V gene (reference sequence). The CDR3 here is CASSLAGEDQPQHF. CDR3 nucleotides: TGTGCCAGCAGCTTAGCAGGGGAAGATCAGCCCCAGCATTTT. Filled out from reference TRBV7-9 and TRBJ1-5, the complete variable domain reads DTGVSQNPRHKITKRGQNVTFRCDPISEHNRLYWYRQTLGQGPEFLTYFQNEAQLEKSRLLSDRFSAERPKGSFSTLEIQRTEQGDSAMYLCASSLAGEDQPQHFGDGTRLSIL.

This rearrangement joins TRBV7-9 to TRBJ1-6, with D tentatively TRBD1 (5 bases). The CDR3 is 15 amino acids. Germline V gene lookup returns CDR1 SEHNR and CDR2 FQNEAQ (reference sequence). The V end lost 2 bases, the J end lost 7 bases, and 12 bases lay between the germline ends. DNA of the CDR3: TGTGCCAGCAGCTTAAGCCAGGGTATCAATTCACCCCTCCACTTT. It yields the protein CASSLSQGINSPLHF.

The V call is TRBV7-2, the J call TRBJ2-7; 15 bases match TRBD2. Looked up from germline, CDR1 is SGHTA and CDR2 is FQGNSA. V lost 5 bases, J lost 1 base, and 6 bases stayed unmatched. The CDR3 spans 17 residues. CDR3 DNA: TGTGCCAGCAGCCCAGGGACTAGCGGGAGGCCGTCCTACGAGCAGTACTTC. Translating gives CASSPGTSGRPSYEQYF.

The chain links TRBV19 to TRBJ2-2; 7 bases map to TRBD1. The CDR3 runs to 14 residues. CDR1 and CDR2 (germline): LNHDA, SQIVND (reference sequence). J lost 6 bases, V lost 5 bases, and 6 bases had no gene match. CDR3 in amino acids: CASSPRQGSGELFF. The DNA of the CDR3 is TGTGCCAGTAGTCCCCGACAGGGCTCCGGGGAGCTGTTTTTT.

The rearrangement links TRBV5-1 to TRBJ2-7; 7 bases fit TRBD1. Germline lookup yields CDR1 SGHRS and CDR2 YFSETQ. The V gene end was trimmed by 0 bases and the J gene end by 3 bases; junction bases not matched to a gene: 6. CDR3 length: 15 residues. In DNA, the CDR3 is TGCGCCAGCAGCTTGGAGGGACAGATTTTCTACGAGCAGTACTTC. It yields the protein CASSLEGQIFYEQYF.

The rearrangement uses TRBV30 and TRBJ2-7; possible D gene TRBD1, 6 bases. V lost 1 base and J lost 4, with 11 bases in between. The germline gives CDR1 GTSNPN, CDR2 SVGIG (reference sequence). The CDR3 has 13 amino acids. The CDR3 protein is CAWSGGRGYEQYF. The CDR3 coding sequence is TGTGCCTGGAGTGGGGGCAGGGGATACGAGCAGTACTTC.

V is TRBV6-5 and J is TRBJ1-1; no definite D call. The CDR3 length is 13 residues. V was pared by 6 bases and J by 2 bases, with 10 bases between. Per germline, CDR1 MNHEY and CDR2 SVGAGI. The CDR3 here is CASRSVVNTEAFF. The CDR3 nucleotides are TGTGCCAGCAGGTCGGTTGTAAACACTGAAGCTTTCTTT.

On this clone itself: This same CDR3 is encoded by further DNA sequences in the sample. The CDR3 bases are TGTGCCTCCTCTTTCGGGAGTGTTGCAGATACGCAGTATTTT. As protein: CASSFGSVADTQYF. V and J are TRBV30 and TRBJ2-3, with D perhaps TRBD2 (6 bases). Germline-derived CDR1 and CDR2 are GTSNPN and SVGIG (reference sequence). With 7 bases removed from V and 4 bases from J, the gap between germline ends came to 18 bases. The CDR3 covers 14 residues.

The rearrangement links TRBV5-1 to TRBJ1-1, with 7 bases that match TRBD1. CDR3 length: 14 amino acids. V dropped 4 bases and J dropped 0; count of bases not matched to a gene: 3. Looked up from germline, CDR1 is SGHRS and CDR2 is YFSETQ. CDR3 in DNA: TGCGCCAGCAGCGCGGGACAGATGAACACTGAAGCTTTCTTT. Protein product: CASSAGQMNTEAFF. Full variable domain (missing parts from reference TRBV5-1 and TRBJ1-1): KAGVTQTPRYLIKTRGQQVTLSCSPISGHRSVSWYQQTPGQGLQFLFEYFSETQRNKGNFPGRFSGRQFSNSRSEMNVSTLELGDSALYLCASSAGQMNTEAFFGQGTRLTVV.

The V and J genes are TRBV6-1 and TRBJ2-7; 14 bases fit TRBD2. The CDR3 is 13 amino acids. The germline gives CDR1 MNHNS, CDR2 SASEGT. V was clipped by 7 bases and J by 6 bases; unmatched bases: 2. Here the CDR3 reads CASNGLAGGEQYF. As DNA, the CDR3 is TGTGCCAGCAATGGACTAGCGGGAGGCGAGCAGTACTTC.

In this sample, this clone turned up once. The chain couples TRBV4-3 to TRBJ1-4; D gene unclear. The V and J ends lost 0 bases and 7 bases respectively, with 15 bases between them. The CDR3 consists of 16 residues. Germline V lookup: CDR1 LGHNA, CDR2 YSLEER. The CDR3 loop reads CASSQDLVAGGEKLFF. The CDR3 DNA is TGCGCCAGCAGCCAAGATCTGGTGGCGGGTGGTGAAAAACTGTTTTTT.

This rearrangement joins TRBV19 to TRBJ2-3, with 12 bases fitting TRBD2. This CDR3 spans 15 amino acids. Trimming at V came to 6 bases and at J to 2 bases, leaving 3 bases not matched to a gene. Per the germline V gene, CDR1 is LNHDA and CDR2 is SQIVND (reference sequence). The CDR3 DNA follows: TGTGCCAGTAGCAGGACTAGCGGGGACACAGATACGCAGTATTTT. Translated, it gives CASSRTSGDTDTQYF.

The rearrangement joins TRBV5-8 to TRBJ2-7, with D possibly being TRBD2 (6 bases). The length of the CDR3 is 14 residues. Trimming cost V 4 bases and J 2 bases, with 13 bases left between them. Germline V CDR1 and CDR2: SGHTS, YDEGEE. DNA of the CDR3: TGTGCCAGCAGCCCCCGGGACTGGACCTACGAGCAGTACTTC. Translating it yields CASSPRDWTYEQYF.

The chain is built from TRBV7-2 and TRBJ1-1, with a weak D call TRBD1 (5 bases). This CDR3 has 13 residues. V was pared by 4 bases and J by 3 bases, with 9 bases between. Per the germline V gene, CDR1 is SGHTA and CDR2 is FQGNSA. CDR3: CASSSQGYTEAFF. The CDR3 nucleotides are TGTGCCAGCAGCTCTCAGGGATACACTGAAGCTTTCTTT.

V is TRBV4-1 and J is TRBJ1-2; 11 positions match TRBD1. The V segment lost 2 bases and the J segment 3 bases; nucleotides outside the gene matches: 8. The CDR3 is 17 residues long. Germline lookup yields CDR1 MGHRA and CDR2 YSYEKL. The CDR3 DNA reads as TGCGCCAGCAGCCAATATAGCGGACAGGGGGCTGACTATGGCTACACCTTC. It codes for CASSQYSGQGADYGYTF.